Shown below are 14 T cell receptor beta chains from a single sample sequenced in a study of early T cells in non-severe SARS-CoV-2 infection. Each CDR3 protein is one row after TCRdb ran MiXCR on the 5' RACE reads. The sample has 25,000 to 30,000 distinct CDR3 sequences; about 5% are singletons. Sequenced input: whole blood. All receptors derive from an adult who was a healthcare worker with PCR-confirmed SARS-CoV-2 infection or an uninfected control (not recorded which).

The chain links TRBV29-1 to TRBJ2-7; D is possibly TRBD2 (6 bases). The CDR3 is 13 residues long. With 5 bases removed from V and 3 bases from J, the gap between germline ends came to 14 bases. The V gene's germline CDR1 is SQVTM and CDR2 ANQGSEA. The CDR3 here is CSVPGRSNYEQYF. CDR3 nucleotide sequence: TGCAGCGTTCCTGGGAGGAGTAACTACGAGCAGTACTTC.

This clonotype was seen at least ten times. CDR3 nucleotides: TGTGCCAGCAGTGACCGGCTGACCCGAGATCTAAGCTCCTACAATGAGCAGTTCTTC. Translation: CASSDRLTRDLSSYNEQFF. The chain recombines TRBV6-1 with TRBJ2-1; D gene uncertain. Germline CDR1 and CDR2: MNHNS and SASEGT. CDR3 length: 19 amino acids. V dropped 3 bases and J dropped 0 bases, with 21 bases sitting between them.

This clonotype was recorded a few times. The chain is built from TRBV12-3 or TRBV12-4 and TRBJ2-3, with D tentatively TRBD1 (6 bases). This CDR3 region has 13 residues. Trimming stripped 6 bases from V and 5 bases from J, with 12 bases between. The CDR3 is CASRERGRDTQYF. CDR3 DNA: TGTGCCAGCAGAGAGAGGGGGAGAGATACGCAGTATTTT.

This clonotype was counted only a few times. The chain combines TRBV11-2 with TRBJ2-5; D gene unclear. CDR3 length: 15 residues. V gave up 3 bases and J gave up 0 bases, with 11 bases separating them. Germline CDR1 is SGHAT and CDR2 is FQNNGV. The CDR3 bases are TGTGCCAGCAGCTTTATTATGAGTAACCAAGAGACCCAGTACTTC. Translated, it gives CASSFIMSNQETQYF. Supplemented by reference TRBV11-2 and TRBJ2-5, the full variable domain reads EAGVAQSPRYKIIEKRQSVAFWCNPISGHATLYWYQQILGQGPKLLIQFQNNGVVDDSQLPKDRFSAERLKGVDSTLKIQPAKLEDSAVYLCASSFIMSNQETQYFGPGTRLLVL.

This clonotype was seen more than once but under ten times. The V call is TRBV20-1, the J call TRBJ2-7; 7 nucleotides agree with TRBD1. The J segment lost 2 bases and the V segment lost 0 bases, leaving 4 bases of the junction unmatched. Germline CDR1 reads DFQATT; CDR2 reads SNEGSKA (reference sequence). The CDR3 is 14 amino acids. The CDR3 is CSARDTGVTYEQYF. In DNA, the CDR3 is TGCAGTGCTAGAGATACAGGGGTGACCTACGAGCAGTACTTC.

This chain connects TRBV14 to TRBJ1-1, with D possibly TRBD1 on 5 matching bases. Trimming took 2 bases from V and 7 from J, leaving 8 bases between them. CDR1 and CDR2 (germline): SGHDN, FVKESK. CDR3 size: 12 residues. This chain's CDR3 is CASSQRGFEAFF. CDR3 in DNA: TGTGCCAGCAGCCAAAGGGGCTTTGAAGCTTTCTTT.

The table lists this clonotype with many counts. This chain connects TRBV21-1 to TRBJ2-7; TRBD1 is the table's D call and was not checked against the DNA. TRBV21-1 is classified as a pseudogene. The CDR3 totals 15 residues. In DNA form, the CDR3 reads TGTGCCAGCAGCCCCTGTTTAGGGACGCGCCTGGGGCAGTACTTC. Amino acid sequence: CASSPCLGTRLGQYF.

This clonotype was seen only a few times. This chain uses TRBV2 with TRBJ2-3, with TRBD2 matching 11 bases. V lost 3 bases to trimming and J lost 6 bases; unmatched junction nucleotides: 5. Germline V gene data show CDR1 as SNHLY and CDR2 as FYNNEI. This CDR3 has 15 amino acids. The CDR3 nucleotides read TGTGCCAGCAGTGATAGCGGGGGGGCCGCTGATACGCAGTATTTT. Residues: CASSDSGGAADTQYF.

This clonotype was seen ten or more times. The CDR3 DNA reads TGTGCCAGTGGTAGCGGGAGGGCCAATGGGGAGCTGTTTTTT. This translates into CASGSGRANGELFF. The genes are TRBV19 and TRBJ2-2; TRBD2 aligns across 11 bases. Germline assignment: CDR1 LNHDA and CDR2 SQIVND (reference sequence). V gave up 8 bases and J gave up 8 bases; unmatched junction bases: 7. The CDR3 runs 14 residues.

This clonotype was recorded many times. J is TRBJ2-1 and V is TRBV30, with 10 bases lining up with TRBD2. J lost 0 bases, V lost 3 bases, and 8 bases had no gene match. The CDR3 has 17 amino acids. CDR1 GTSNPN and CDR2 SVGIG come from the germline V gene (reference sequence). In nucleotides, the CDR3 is TGTGCCTGGAGCACACCAGGGACTAGCGACTCCTACAATGAGCAGTTCTTC. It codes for CAWSTPGTSDSYNEQFF.

In DNA, the CDR3 is TGCAGTGGGGACAGGGTTGGGGCTTTCTTT. As protein: CSGDRVGAFF. The V and J genes are TRBV20-1 and TRBJ1-1; the match to TRBD1 covers 9 bases. The germline CDR1 and CDR2 sequences are DFQATT and SNEGSKA (reference sequence). The V gene end was trimmed by 7 bases and the J gene end by 11 bases; junction bases not matched to a gene: 5. The CDR3 spans 10 residues.

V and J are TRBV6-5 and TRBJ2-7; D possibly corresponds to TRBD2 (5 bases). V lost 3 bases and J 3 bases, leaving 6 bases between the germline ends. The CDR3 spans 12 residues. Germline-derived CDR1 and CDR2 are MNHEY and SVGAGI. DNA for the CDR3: TGTGCCAGCAGTTATGCGGGCTACGAGCAGTACTTC. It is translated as CASSYAGYEQYF.

CDR3 nucleotides: TGTGCCAGCAGCCCGGAGGGCCTAGACAATGAGCAGTTCTTC. Its translation: CASSPEGLDNEQFF. This chain connects TRBV12-3 or TRBV12-4 to TRBJ2-1, with TRBD2 as a possible D gene (6 bases). The CDR3 spans 14 residues. V was pared by 6 bases and J by 5 bases, with 14 bases between.

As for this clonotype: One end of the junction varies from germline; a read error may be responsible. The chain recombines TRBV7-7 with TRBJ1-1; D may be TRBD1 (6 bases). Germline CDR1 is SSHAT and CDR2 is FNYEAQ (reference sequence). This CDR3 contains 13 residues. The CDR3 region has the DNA TGTGCTAGCAGCGCCCAAGTAGGGGGTGAAGCTTTCTTT. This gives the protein CASSAQVGGEAFF.